This TCR beta chain comes out of a study of T cell changes during pregnancy in multiple sclerosis. The V segment lost 4 bases and the J segment 8 bases; nucleotides outside the gene matches: 11. Germline V gives CDR1 SGHNT, CDR2 YYREEE (reference sequence). This CDR3 region has 15 residues. Generated by immunoSEQ multiplex PCR, the TCRdb table keeps only in-frame clones and is missing some. Found here are about 38,000 clones, 88% of them singletons; the top ten hold approximately 6.8%. The receptor's source is a female donor with multiple sclerosis, enrolled in a pregnancy study. This material consisted of CD8+ T cells from peripheral blood mononuclear cells, taken in the third trimester of pregnancy. The chain employs TRBV5-4 and TRBJ1-3; 8 bases agree with TRBD1. As DNA, the CDR3 is TGTGCCAGCAGCCTTACCCCGACAGGGGAAGACACCATATATTTT. It translates to CASSLTPTGEDTIYF.